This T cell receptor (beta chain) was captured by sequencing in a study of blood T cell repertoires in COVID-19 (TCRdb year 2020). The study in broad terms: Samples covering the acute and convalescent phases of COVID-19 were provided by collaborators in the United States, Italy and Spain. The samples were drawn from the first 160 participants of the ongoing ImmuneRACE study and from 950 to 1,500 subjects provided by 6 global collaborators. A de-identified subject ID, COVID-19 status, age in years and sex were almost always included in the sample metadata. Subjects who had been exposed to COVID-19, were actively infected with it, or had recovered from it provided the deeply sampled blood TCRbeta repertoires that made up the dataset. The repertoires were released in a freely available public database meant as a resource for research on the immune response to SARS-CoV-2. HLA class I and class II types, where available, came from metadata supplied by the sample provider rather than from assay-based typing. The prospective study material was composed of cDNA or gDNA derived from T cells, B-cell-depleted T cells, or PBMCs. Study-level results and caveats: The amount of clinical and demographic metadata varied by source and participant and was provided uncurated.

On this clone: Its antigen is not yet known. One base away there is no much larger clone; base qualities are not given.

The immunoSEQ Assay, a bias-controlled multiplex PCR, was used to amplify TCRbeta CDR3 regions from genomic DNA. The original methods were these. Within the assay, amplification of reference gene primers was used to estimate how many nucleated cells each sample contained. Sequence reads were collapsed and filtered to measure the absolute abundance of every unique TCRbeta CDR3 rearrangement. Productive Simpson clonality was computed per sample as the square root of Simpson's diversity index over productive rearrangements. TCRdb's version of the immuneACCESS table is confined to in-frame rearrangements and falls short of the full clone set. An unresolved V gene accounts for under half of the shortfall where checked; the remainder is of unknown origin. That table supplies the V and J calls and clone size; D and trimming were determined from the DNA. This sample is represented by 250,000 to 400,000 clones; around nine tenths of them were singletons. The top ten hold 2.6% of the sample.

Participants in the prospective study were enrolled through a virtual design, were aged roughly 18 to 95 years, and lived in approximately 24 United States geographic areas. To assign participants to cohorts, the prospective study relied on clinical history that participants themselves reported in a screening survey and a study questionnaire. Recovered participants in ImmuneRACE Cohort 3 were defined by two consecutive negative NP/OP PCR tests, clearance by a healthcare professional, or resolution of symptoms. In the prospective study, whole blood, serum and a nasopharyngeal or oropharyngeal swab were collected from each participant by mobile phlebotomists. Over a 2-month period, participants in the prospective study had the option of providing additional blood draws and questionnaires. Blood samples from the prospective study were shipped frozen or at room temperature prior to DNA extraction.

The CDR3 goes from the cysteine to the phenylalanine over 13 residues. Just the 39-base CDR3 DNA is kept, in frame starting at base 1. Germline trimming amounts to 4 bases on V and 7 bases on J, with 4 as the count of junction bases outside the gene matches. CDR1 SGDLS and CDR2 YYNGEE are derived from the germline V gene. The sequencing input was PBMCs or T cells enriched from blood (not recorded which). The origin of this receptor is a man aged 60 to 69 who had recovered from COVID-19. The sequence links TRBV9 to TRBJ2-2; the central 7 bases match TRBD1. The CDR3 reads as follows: CASSSTGSGELFF. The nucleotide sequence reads TGTGCCAGCAGCTCGACAGGGAGCGGGGAGCTGTTTTTT.